Below, 16 T cell receptor beta chains from the same sample are listed, as sequenced in a study of OX40 agonist ivuxolimab in advanced cancers. Here immunoSEQ multiplex PCR was the method, and the copy in TCRdb shows in-frame clones only, minus some. The data contain 76,000 or so clones, around 85% of them singletons. This material consisted of CD4+ or CD8+ T cells sorted from blood, taken in a trial of the OX40 agonist ivuxolimab. Source of these receptors: an adult with an advanced solid tumor such as melanoma, head and neck, liver or kidney cancer.

The chain employs TRBV5-6 and TRBJ2-5; no definite D call. The CDR3 spans 16 residues. Germline-derived CDR1 and CDR2 are SGHDT and YYEEEE. The V gene lost 4 bases and the J gene lost 0 bases, with 16 bases spanning the gap. CDR3 amino acids: CASSPWVGKHQETQYF. For the CDR3, the DNA is TGTGCCAGCAGCCCTTGGGTGGGCAAACACCAAGAGACCCAGTACTTC.

The V and J genes are TRBV5-4 and TRBJ1-4, with D possibly being TRBD1 (5 bases). The germline CDR1 and CDR2 sequences are SGHNT and YYREEE (reference sequence). Trimming stripped 2 bases from V and 8 bases from J, with 16 bases between. The CDR3 is made up of 15 amino acids. The CDR3 DNA sequence: TGTGCCAGCAGCTTAACGCAGGGAAGGTCCGAAAAACTGTTTTTT. Its translation: CASSLTQGRSEKLFF.

The J gene is TRBJ2-7, the V gene TRBV6-6; no firm D call. In germline, CDR1 is MNHNY, CDR2 SVGAGI (reference sequence). The CDR3 has 13 residues. Trimming left V 0 bases short and J 7 bases short, with 10 bases between. CDR3 loop: CASSYSYSLEQYF. The CDR3 region has the DNA TGTGCCAGCAGTTACTCTTATTCGTTGGAGCAGTACTTC.

The chain uses TRBV10-3 and TRBJ2-3, with D possibly TRBD2 on 6 matching bases. Trimming left V 4 bases short and J 2 bases short, with 13 bases between. This CDR3 comprises 15 residues. From germline, CDR1 is ENHRY and CDR2 SYGVKD. Written as DNA, the CDR3 is TGTGCCATCAGTGGGGCGGGGCAAAACACAGATACGCAGTATTTT. Its protein product is CAISGAGQNTDTQYF.

The V gene is TRBV27, the J gene TRBJ1-5, with D hard to call. This CDR3 region has 12 residues. The V end was cut by 3 bases, the J end by 4 bases, with 4 bases between. CDR1 is MNHEY and CDR2 is SMNVEV in the germline V gene (reference sequence). CDR3 amino acids: CASSLANQPQHF. The CDR3 nucleotides are TGTGCCAGCAGTTTGGCTAATCAGCCCCAGCATTTT.

The chain couples TRBV19 to TRBJ2-7; 9 bases align to TRBD1. Germline V gene data show CDR1 as LNHDA and CDR2 as SQIVND (reference sequence). This CDR3 spans 16 amino acids. V lost 7 bases, J lost 4 bases, and 14 bases stayed unmatched. CDR3 in DNA: TGTGCCAGTATCCTCCCTGCCGGGGACAGGGTGTACGAGCAGTACTTC. It codes for CASILPAGDRVYEQYF.

This clone was picked up one time. The chain uses TRBV7-9 and TRBJ1-2; weak D call: TRBD1 (5 bases). From germline, CDR1 is SEHNR and CDR2 FQNEAQ (reference sequence). V was pared by 3 bases and J by 1 base, with 18 bases between. This CDR3 has 17 amino acids. The CDR3 sequence is CASSLGRGMGDNYGYTF. CDR3 nucleotide sequence: TGTGCCAGCAGCTTGGGGCGGGGAATGGGGGATAACTATGGCTACACCTTC.

This chain links TRBV7-6 with TRBJ2-5; 15 bases match TRBD2. Germline V CDR1 and CDR2: SGHVS, FNYEAQ. CDR3 length: 17 amino acids. V was pared by 3 bases and J by 5 bases, with 7 bases of the junction left unmatched. In DNA, the CDR3 is TGTGCCAGCAGCTTGGGGACTAGCGGGGGGCTGGGGGAGACCCAGTACTTC. This codes for CASSLGTSGGLGETQYF. Using reference TRBV7-6 and TRBJ2-5 for the parts outside the CDR3, the full variable domain is GAGVSQSPRYKVTKRGQDVALRCDPISGHVSLYWYRQALGQGPEFLTYFNYEAQQDKSGLPNDRFSAERPEGSISTLTIQRTEQRDSAMYRCASSLGTSGGLGETQYFGPGTRLLVL.

The V and J genes are TRBV6-4 and TRBJ1-5, with D possibly matching TRBD1 (6 bases). CDR1 and CDR2 from the germline V gene are MRHNA and SNTAGT. Trimming shortened V by 1 base and J by 7 bases, and 17 bases separated the two germline ends. The CDR3 has 16 amino acids. The CDR3 DNA reads TGTGCCAGCAGTGACTACAGGGATTTTGTTAGGCAGCCCCAGCATTTT. Translation: CASSDYRDFVRQPQHF.

The chain is built from TRBV19 and TRBJ1-4, with D maybe TRBD1 (6 bases). Trimming left V 6 bases short and J 6 bases short, with 14 bases between. This CDR3 region has 14 residues. The germline CDR1 and CDR2 sequences are LNHDA and SQIVND (reference sequence). The CDR3 protein is CASSTQGGDEKLFF. Here the CDR3 DNA reads TGTGCCAGTAGCACACAGGGAGGGGATGAAAAACTGTTTTTT.

J is TRBJ2-3 and V is TRBV7-2, with 11 bases identical to TRBD1. J gave up 5 bases and V 2 bases, and 6 bases lay outside the gene matches. This CDR3 spans 16 amino acids. CDR1 SGHTA and CDR2 FQGNSA come from the germline V gene. DNA for the CDR3: TGTGCCAGCAGCTTAACCGGACAGGGGGCAGGAGATACGCAGTATTTT. Translating gives CASSLTGQGAGDTQYF.

The V call is TRBV5-1, the J call TRBJ2-5; 8 nucleotides agree with TRBD1. This CDR3 comprises 14 residues. The germline gives CDR1 SGHRS, CDR2 YFSETQ. With 4 bases clipped from V and 2 bases from J, the junction kept 4 bases outside the gene matches. The CDR3 spells CASSPDRDQETQYF. In nucleotides, the CDR3 is TGCGCCAGCAGCCCGGACAGGGATCAAGAGACCCAGTACTTC. The full variable domain, its missing parts supplied by reference TRBV5-1 and TRBJ2-5, is KAGVTQTPRYLIKTRGQQVTLSCSPISGHRSVSWYQQTPGQGLQFLFEYFSETQRNKGNFPGRFSGRQFSNSRSEMNVSTLELGDSALYLCASSPDRDQETQYFGPGTRLLVL.

V gene TRBV9 combines with J gene TRBJ1-3; D unclear. CDR3 length: 15 residues. V lost 0 bases and J lost 4, with 11 bases in between. Germline CDR1 SGDLS, CDR2 YYNGEE. The CDR3 region has the DNA TGTGCCAGCAGCGTAGATCCCCGCGCAGGAAACACCATATATTTT. Translating gives CASSVDPRAGNTIYF.

This chain connects TRBV11-2 to TRBJ1-1; D is undetermined. The germline V and J ends were trimmed by 3 bases and 0 bases, with 14 bases remaining between them. Germline V gene sequence: CDR1 SGHAT, CDR2 FQNNGV. The CDR3 runs to 16 residues. This CDR3 is CASSLGGRGMNTEAFF. The CDR3 DNA sequence: TGTGCCAGCAGCTTGGGAGGGCGAGGGATGAACACTGAAGCTTTCTTT.

The V gene is TRBV9, the J gene TRBJ2-3, with D perhaps matching TRBD1 or TRBD2 (5 bases each). Trimming cost V 4 bases and J 0 bases, with 12 bases left between them. The CDR3 spans 15 residues. Germline CDR1 is SGDLS and CDR2 is YYNGEE. CDR3 coding DNA: TGTGCCAGCAGCCCGGGACGCGGTAGCACAGATACGCAGTATTTT. Encoded protein: CASSPGRGSTDTQYF.

This chain uses TRBV19 with TRBJ2-2; the D gene is possibly TRBD2 (7 bases). V lost 10 bases and J lost 4, with 19 bases in between. The germline CDR1 and CDR2 sequences are LNHDA and SQIVND (reference sequence). The CDR3 runs 15 residues. The CDR3 region is CATHSRGASTGELFF. DNA of the CDR3: TGTGCCACTCACTCCCGGGGGGCGAGCACCGGGGAGCTGTTTTTT.